A single sample is the source of the 5 T cell receptor beta chains below, sequenced in a study of long-term antiretroviral therapy in people with HIV. An immunoSEQ assay, version v3.0, was performed at survey level. Sequencing used immunoSEQ multiplex PCR; TCRdb keeps in-frame clones, though not all of them. The profile shows roughly 20,000 clones, about 89% of them singletons. The source was unsorted PBMCs, collected 0.5 years after starting antiretroviral therapy. The receptors come from a man aged 35 to 55 with HIV.

The V and J genes are TRBV5-1 and TRBJ2-3; TRBD2 matches at 7 bases. This CDR3 is built from 16 residues. CDR1 is SGHRS and CDR2 is YFSETQ in the germline V gene. V shed 1 base and J 5 bases; nucleotides not matched to a gene: 10. The CDR3 sequence is CASSLFEGGGIDTQYF. CDR3 DNA sequence: TGCGCCAGCAGCTTGTTCGAGGGCGGGGGAATAGATACGCAGTATTTT.

This clone has more than one count but fewer than ten. The chain recombines TRBV13 with TRBJ2-1, with 13 bases fitting TRBD2. Germline values: CDR1 PRHDT, CDR2 FYEKMQ (reference sequence). V lost 5 bases and J lost 8; bases outside the gene matches: 12. This CDR3 has 17 residues. The CDR3 DNA reads as TGTGCCAGCAGCATAAGACCGGGACTAGCGGGAAGTGATGAGCAGTTCTTC. Amino acid sequence: CASSIRPGLAGSDEQFF.

The chain has TRBV6-5 and TRBJ1-1, with D possibly matching TRBD1 (5 bases). The V gene's germline CDR1 is MNHEY and CDR2 SVGAGI. The V end lost 7 bases, the J end lost 0 bases, and 15 bases lay between the germline ends. The CDR3 totals 15 residues. CDR3 in amino acids: CASIEAGHMNTEAFF. In nucleotides, the CDR3 is TGTGCCAGCATCGAGGCAGGACATATGAACACTGAAGCTTTCTTT.

This clone was recorded only once. This chain joins TRBV5-1 and TRBJ1-2, with TRBD1 as a possible D gene (5 bases). There are 15 residues in the CDR3. Germline CDR1 and CDR2: SGHRS and YFSETQ. Between the trimmed V and J ends, which lost 5 bases and 4 bases, there was a span of 18 bases. The CDR3: CASSASQGGGYGYTF. CDR3 DNA: TGCGCCAGCAGTGCTTCGCAGGGAGGAGGCTATGGCTACACCTTC. The full variable domain, with the rest looked up from reference TRBV5-1 and TRBJ1-2, is KAGVTQTPRYLIKTRGQQVTLSCSPISGHRSVSWYQQTPGQGLQFLFEYFSETQRNKGNFPGRFSGRQFSNSRSEMNVSTLELGDSALYLCASSASQGGGYGYTFGSGTRLTVV.

The V gene is TRBV5-1, the J gene TRBJ1-1; no definite D call. The V end was cut by 0 bases, the J end by 5 bases, with 8 bases between. Germline CDR1 SGHRS, CDR2 YFSETQ. The CDR3 sequence is 13 residues long. The CDR3 DNA follows: TGCGCCAGCAGCTTGGCGTGGGGAACTGAAGCTTTCTTT. Amino acids: CASSLAWGTEAFF.